This entry lists 30 T cell receptor beta chains sequenced from one sample in a study of post-analysis software for immune sequencing data. Prepared libraries of TCR beta cDNA carried unique molecular identifiers. One entry per CDR3 protein results from TCRdb running MiXCR on the PCR reads. This sample has about 160,000 distinct CDR3 sequences; about 34% occur once, and the top ten carry over 25%. Sequencing used blood, obtained after autologous hematopoietic stem cell transplantation. These TCRs come from a girl between 10 and 17 years old with multiple sclerosis.

The rearrangement links TRBV13 to TRBJ2-3, with TRBD2 matching 7 bases. V trimming: 5 bases; J trimming: 5 bases; junction bases outside the gene matches: 7. The CDR3 has 14 amino acids. Germline V gene lookup returns CDR1 PRHDT and CDR2 FYEKMQ (reference sequence). In DNA form, the CDR3 reads TGTGCCAGCAGCCCGCGCGGGAGAGAAGATACGCAGTATTTT. As protein: CASSPRGREDTQYF.

This chain joins TRBV4-1 and TRBJ1-2; no clear D. This CDR3 contains 15 residues. Germline-derived CDR1 and CDR2 are MGHRA and YSYEKL. V was clipped by 0 bases and J by 2 bases, with 10 bases between them. The DNA for the CDR3 is TGCGCCAGCAGCCAAGACGACAAGGGAAACTATGGCTACACCTTC. This encodes CASSQDDKGNYGYTF.

This clonotype was observed many times. V is TRBV11-2 and J is TRBJ2-1, with 12 bases aligning to TRBD2. Germline values: CDR1 SGHAT, CDR2 FQNNGV. The CDR3 spans 15 residues. The V segment lost 4 bases and the J segment 6 bases; nucleotides outside the gene matches: 4. The CDR3 reads CASSSLAGGSNEQFF. DNA of the CDR3: TGTGCCAGCAGCTCACTAGCGGGAGGCTCCAATGAGCAGTTCTTC.

This clonotype was found many times. The V call is TRBV13, the J call TRBJ2-3; a possible D gene is TRBD1 (6 bases). The CDR3 runs to 15 residues. Trimming pared 0 bases from V and 3 bases from J, leaving 10 bases between. Germline CDR1 and CDR2: PRHDT and FYEKMQ (reference sequence). CDR3 region: CASSLGFGQTDTQYF. CDR3 coding DNA: TGTGCCAGCAGCTTAGGGTTCGGACAGACAGATACGCAGTATTTT.

About this clonotype itself: A much more abundant neighbour one base away suggests this may be a read error. The rearrangement uses TRBV5-1 and TRBJ1-4, with 11 bases identical to TRBD1. Trimming cost V 9 bases and J 8 bases; bases outside gene matches: 6. The length of the CDR3 is 13 residues. Looked up from germline, CDR1 is SGHRS and CDR2 is YFSETQ. The CDR3 loop is CATSGTGGEKLFF. Written as DNA, the CDR3 is TGCGCCACTTCCGGGACAGGGGGGGAAAAACTGTTTTTT.

This clonotype appeared a few times. The CDR3: CASSPGTSGHEQFF. CDR3 sequence (DNA): TGTGCCAGCAGCCCAGGGACTAGCGGTCATGAGCAGTTCTTC. The chain combines TRBV7-2 with TRBJ2-1; 11 bases agree with TRBD2. Germline V gene lookup returns CDR1 SGHTA and CDR2 FQGNSA. V shed 5 bases, J shed 8 bases, and the junction held 5 bases outside the gene matches. The CDR3 covers 14 residues.

This clonotype was seen a handful of times. The V gene is TRBV6-6, the J gene TRBJ2-5; D call uncertain. The tail of the sequence fits TRBJ2-7 better, so the J call may be wrong. This CDR3 is built from 12 residues. Germline CDR1 reads MNHNY; CDR2 reads SVGAGI (reference sequence). CDR3 nucleotides: TGTGCCAGCAGTATGACCCATTACGAGCAGTACTTC. Amino acids: CASSMTHYEQYF.

J is TRBJ2-1 and V is TRBV7-2, with D perhaps TRBD1 (5 bases). The CDR3 extends over 16 amino acids. Trimming removed 4 bases at V and 4 bases at J, with 17 bases between. CDR1 SGHTA and CDR2 FQGNSA come from the germline V gene. The CDR3, as DNA: TGTGCCAGCAGCTCCTTTCCAACCCGACAGTACAATGAGCAGTTCTTC. It specifies CASSSFPTRQYNEQFF.

This clonotype was observed at least ten times. The gene calls are TRBV3-1 and TRBJ2-6; D is unclear. This CDR3 is built from 16 residues. V was pared by 5 bases and J by 2 bases, with 13 bases between. Looked up from germline, CDR1 is LGHDT and CDR2 is YNNKEL (reference sequence). CDR3 nucleotides: TGTGCCAGCAGCTCAAGAAGGTTCGCTGGGGCCAACGTCCTGACTTTC. The encoded protein is CASSSRRFAGANVLTF.

This clonotype was seen only a few times. The genes are TRBV6-5 and TRBJ2-1, with 10 bases matching TRBD2. The CDR3 totals 15 residues. With V trimmed by 5 bases and J by 10 bases, 11 bases remained unmatched. Germline loops: CDR1 MNHEY, CDR2 SVGAGI. The CDR3 DNA sequence: TGTGCCAGCAGTACCTCCCGGCTAGCGGGAGACGAGCAGTTCTTC. As protein: CASSTSRLAGDEQFF.

With regard to this clonotype: The junction differs from germline at one of its ends, possibly a read error. J is TRBJ1-5 and V is TRBV5-1; D might be TRBD1 (6 bases). Germline CDR1 is SGHRS and CDR2 is YFSETQ. The CDR3 runs 16 residues. The DNA for the CDR3 is TGCGCCAGCAGCCTCGGGACGGTGAGGGGGAATCAGCCCCAGAATTTT. Residues: CASSLGTVRGNQPQNF.

This clonotype occurred a few times. The CDR3 DNA sequence: TGTGCCAGCAGCGTCCCGGGACAGACGGACTATGGCTACACCTTC. As protein: CASSVPGQTDYGYTF. The chain uses TRBV7-3 and TRBJ1-2; 7 nucleotides agree with TRBD1. CDR1 and CDR2 (germline): SGHTA, FQGTGA. V shed 5 bases and J 3 bases; nucleotides not matched to a gene: 9. There are 15 residues in the CDR3.

V is TRBV9 and J is TRBJ1-1; 7 bases are a match to TRBD1. Germline V CDR1 and CDR2: SGDLS, YYNGEE. After removal of 4 bases from V and 11 bases from J, the junction contained 8 bases not matched to a gene. This CDR3 spans 12 amino acids. The CDR3 nucleotides read TGTGCCAGCAGCTCATACAGGGGCGACGCTTTCTTT. Its translation: CASSSYRGDAFF.

The CDR3 sequence is CAISEPKVGNTEAFF. CDR3 DNA sequence: TGTGCCATCAGTGAGCCGAAGGTGGGGAACACTGAAGCTTTCTTT. This chain connects TRBV10-3 to TRBJ1-1; D is undetermined. This CDR3 has 15 amino acids. CDR1 and CDR2 from the germline V gene are ENHRY and SYGVKD. With 2 bases removed from V and 1 base from J, the gap between germline ends came to 11 bases.

The chain has TRBV4-2 and TRBJ2-1; D could derive from TRBD1 or TRBD2 (5 bases each). Trimming removed 4 bases from V and 4 bases from J, with 17 bases in between. The CDR3 sequence is 16 residues long. Germline V lookup: CDR1 LGHNA, CDR2 YNFKEQ. The CDR3 reads CASSPYGAGAYNEQFF. In DNA form, the CDR3 reads TGTGCCAGCAGCCCTTACGGGGCGGGTGCTTACAATGAGCAGTTCTTC.

About this clonotype itself: This may come from a read error, since a much larger clone is one base off. V usage is TRBV3-1 and J usage is TRBJ2-1, with 11 nucleotides matching TRBD2. The assigned J gene may be wrong: the sequence end matches TRBJ2-7 better. From germline, CDR1 is LGHDT and CDR2 YNNKEL (reference sequence). The CDR3 sequence is 17 residues long. The CDR3 coding sequence is TGTGCCAGCAGCCAGGCCACTAGCGGGAGTTCCTACAATGAGCAGTACTTC. Translation: CASSQATSGSSYNEQYF.

A remark on this clonotype: Possible read error: a much larger clone is one base away. This chain connects TRBV5-1 to TRBJ2-5, with 11 bases identical to TRBD1. Near its end, the DNA agrees better with TRBJ2-7, so the J call may be wrong. CDR1 and CDR2 from the germline V gene are SGHRS and YFSETQ. CDR3 length: 14 residues. This CDR3 is CASSRRDRGGEQYF. The CDR3 nucleotides are TGCGCCAGCAGCCGTCGGGACAGGGGGGGCGAGCAGTACTTC.

The chain combines TRBV9 with TRBJ2-4, with D perhaps matching TRBD2 (5 bases). The DNA end is a closer match to TRBJ2-7, so the J assignment may be wrong. The CDR3 has 13 amino acids. Germline V gene sequence: CDR1 SGDLS, CDR2 YYNGEE. The CDR3 DNA is TGTGCCAGCAGCCCACCGGGGTTCTACGAGCAGTACTTC. This gives the protein CASSPPGFYEQYF.

J is TRBJ1-1 and V is TRBV28; no clear D gene. This CDR3 has 17 amino acids. Germline values: CDR1 MDHEN, CDR2 SYDVKM. The V gene lost 3 bases and the J gene lost 5 bases, with 22 bases spanning the gap. In DNA, the CDR3 is TGTGCCAGCAGTTTCGGGAGTAGGTGGAGAGAATGGACTGAAGCTTTCTTT. Translation gives CASSFGSRWREWTEAFF.

J is TRBJ2-3 and V is TRBV6-5, with TRBD1 identical over 9 bases. This CDR3 spans 20 amino acids. The trim removed 0 bases at V and 7 bases at J, leaving 20 bases unmatched. Per the germline V gene, CDR1 is MNHEY and CDR2 is SVGAGI. CDR3 sequence reads: CASSYSHGTGFPGKSNTQYF. CDR3 nucleotide sequence: TGTGCCAGCAGTTACTCTCATGGGACAGGGTTTCCGGGGAAGTCAAATACGCAGTATTTT.

This chain uses TRBV20-1 with TRBJ2-3, with 10 positions matching TRBD2. The CDR3 has 14 amino acids. Trimming cost V 1 base and J 8 bases; bases outside gene matches: 6. Germline assignment: CDR1 DFQATT and CDR2 SNEGSKA (reference sequence). CDR3: CSARVGLAKGTQYF. CDR3 DNA sequence: TGCAGTGCTAGAGTGGGACTAGCGAAGGGTACGCAGTATTTT.

J is TRBJ2-2 and V is TRBV30, with D possibly matching TRBD1 (6 bases). The CDR3 has 14 amino acids. Germline assignment: CDR1 GTSNPN and CDR2 SVGIG (reference sequence). The germline V and J ends were trimmed by 2 bases and 6 bases, with 13 bases remaining between them. CDR3 nucleotide sequence: TGTGCCTGGAGTAGGGGGTCCTTTCCCGGGGAGCTGTTTTTT. As protein: CAWSRGSFPGELFF.

V and J are TRBV21-1 and TRBJ2-7; the table's D call of TRBD1 was not tested on the DNA. TRBV21-1 is a recognized pseudogene. This CDR3 has 15 amino acids. CDR3 sequence (DNA): TGTGCCAGCAATAGGACAGTACCATGGGGCTACGAGCAGTACTTC. Amino acid sequence: CASNRTVPWGYEQYF.

The chain joins TRBV20-1 to TRBJ2-5, with 7 nucleotides matching TRBD2. The CDR3 has 13 amino acids. V lost 4 bases, J lost 4 bases, and 6 bases stayed unmatched. Germline V lookup: CDR1 DFQATT, CDR2 SNEGSKA (reference sequence). The CDR3 spells CSATSGGRETQYF. The CDR3 coding sequence is TGCAGTGCTACTAGCGGAGGGAGAGAGACCCAGTACTTC.

The chain employs TRBV12-3 or TRBV12-4 and TRBJ1-2; tentatively, D is TRBD1 (6 bases). Trimming took 4 bases from V and 4 from J, leaving 16 bases between them. This CDR3 has 15 residues. The CDR3 sequence: CASSSKGEGVYGYTF. In DNA, the CDR3 is TGTGCCAGCAGTTCCAAGGGAGAGGGGGTCTATGGCTACACCTTC.

CDR3 in DNA: TGTGCCAGTAGTATGACTAGCGGGTACAATGAGCAGTTCTTC. It is translated as CASSMTSGYNEQFF. The chain joins TRBV19 to TRBJ2-1, with 10 bases lining up with TRBD2. The CDR3 is 14 amino acids. Germline V gene lookup returns CDR1 LNHDA and CDR2 SQIVND (reference sequence). The V and J ends lost 3 bases and 4 bases, in that order; junction bases with no gene match: 0.

CDR3 amino acids: CAWSVRVATQPQHF. In nucleotides, the CDR3 is TGTGCCTGGAGTGTACGGGTGGCTACTCAGCCCCAGCATTTT. This rearrangement joins TRBV30 to TRBJ1-5; D not resolved. The CDR3 runs 14 residues. With 0 bases removed from V and 6 bases from J, the gap between germline ends came to 12 bases. Germline-derived CDR1 and CDR2 are GTSNPN and SVGIG (reference sequence).

To note about this clonotype: A much larger clone differs from this one at a single base, so this may be a read error. The chain carries TRBV27 and TRBJ2-7, with D unresolved. Germline CDR1 reads MNHEY; CDR2 reads SMNVEV (reference sequence). The CDR3 is made up of 13 amino acids. V lost 2 bases and J lost 7, with 12 bases in between. The CDR3 loop reads CASSLRGSNEQYF. In DNA, the CDR3 is TGTGCCAGCAGTTTACGCGGTTCTAATGAGCAGTACTTC.

The chain employs TRBV7-2 and TRBJ2-1; 7 nucleotides align to TRBD1. The V segment lost 2 bases and the J segment 2 bases; nucleotides outside the gene matches: 3. CDR3 length: 15 residues. In germline, CDR1 is SGHTA, CDR2 FQGNSA. The CDR3 coding sequence is TGTGCCAGCAGCTTAAGGGGACAGCCCTACAATGAGCAGTTCTTC. Translated, it gives CASSLRGQPYNEQFF.

This clonotype was seen a handful of times. The V gene is TRBV7-8, the J gene TRBJ2-2, with 10 bases aligning to TRBD2. Germline assignment: CDR1 SGHVS and CDR2 FQNEAQ. This CDR3 is built from 16 residues. J lost 2 bases, V lost 6 bases, and 6 bases had no gene match. CDR3 coding DNA: TGTGCCAGCAGGTTTACTAGCGGGGTTAACACCGGGGAGCTGTTTTTT. This codes for CASRFTSGVNTGELFF.